The 7 T cell receptor beta chains below all came from one sample that was sequenced in a study of response to subunit inactivated influenza vaccine. TCRdb analysed the RT-PCR reads with MiXCR anew, one entry per CDR3 protein. The table shows under 800,000 distinct CDR3 sequences, with 11% to 15% occurring only once. Material: PBMCs from blood, obtained 14 to 15 days before vaccination. The origin of the receptors is a man aged 50-60 years who received an inactivated influenza vaccine.

CDR3 sequence reads: CASRKSGTSTDTQYF. The CDR3 DNA follows: TGTGCCAGCAGGAAAAGCGGAACTAGCACAGATACGCAGTATTTT. J is TRBJ2-3 and V is TRBV7-9; D is perhaps TRBD2 (5 bases). Trimming removed 6 bases at V and 0 bases at J, with 13 bases between. Looked up from germline, CDR1 is SEHNR and CDR2 is FQNEAQ (reference sequence). This CDR3 region has 15 residues.

This clonotype was found a few times. The chain employs TRBV20-1 and TRBJ2-7; TRBD1 agrees at 8 bases. This CDR3 is 14 amino acids long. Trimming cost V 3 bases and J 1 base; bases outside gene matches: 5. Germline CDR1 reads DFQATT; CDR2 reads SNEGSKA (reference sequence). CDR3 coding DNA: TGCAGTGCTAGGGTGTGGGACAGGTCCTACGAGCAGTACTTC. It is translated as CSARVWDRSYEQYF.

V is TRBV5-1 and J is TRBJ2-3, with 8 bases identical to TRBD2. The germline V gene encodes CDR1 SGHRS and CDR2 YFSETQ. J was trimmed by 2 bases and V by 0 bases; bases with no gene match: 8. The CDR3 runs 17 residues. CDR3 in amino acids: CASSLAWSGGNTDTQYF. CDR3 nucleotide sequence: TGCGCCAGCAGCTTGGCCTGGAGCGGGGGAAACACAGATACGCAGTATTTT.

The genes are TRBV11-2 and TRBJ2-5; 13 positions match TRBD2. V trimming: 3 bases; J trimming: 0 bases; junction bases outside the gene matches: 7. This CDR3 has 18 amino acids. Germline CDR1 and CDR2: SGHAT and FQNNGV. CDR3: CASSFNQGLAGYQETQYF. CDR3 sequence (DNA): TGTGCCAGCAGCTTCAACCAGGGACTAGCGGGGTACCAAGAGACCCAGTACTTC.

V gene TRBV5-6 combines with J gene TRBJ2-2, with no clear D. The germline CDR1 and CDR2 sequences are SGHDT and YYEEEE. The CDR3 runs to 14 residues. V gave up 4 bases and J gave up 7 bases, with 14 bases separating them. The CDR3 nucleotides are TGTGCCAGCAGCCCAGGACCAAAAAGCGGGGAGCTGTTTTTT. It encodes CASSPGPKSGELFF.

Concerning this clonotype itself: One end of the junction fails to match germline, which may point to a read error. The chain is built from TRBV20-1 and TRBJ2-3, with 10 nucleotides matching TRBD2. Germline V gene data show CDR1 as DFQATT and CDR2 as SNEGSKA (reference sequence). The CDR3 runs 19 residues. Here the CDR3 reads CCARDPGASGRHSTDTQYF. Written as DNA, the CDR3 is TGCTGTGCTAGAGATCCGGGGGCTAGCGGGAGACATAGCACAGATACGCAGTATTTT.

This rearrangement joins TRBV9 to TRBJ2-7; 9 bases are a match to TRBD2. The germline CDR1 and CDR2 sequences are SGDLS and YYNGEE. Germline trimming cut 3 bases from V and 4 bases from J; bases unmatched to any gene: 11. The CDR3 is 16 amino acids. The CDR3 region has the DNA TGTGCCAGCAGCGAGGAGCCAGCGGGAGGCACATACGAGCAGTACTTC. Translated, it gives CASSEEPAGGTYEQYF.